The 10 T cell receptor beta chains below were found in one sample sequenced in a study of T cell responses to AZD1222 COVID-19 vaccine. Assay used: immunoSEQ multiplex PCR; TCRdb lists only in-frame clones, some missing. Among about 99,000 clones listed, around 89% were seen once. This sample comprised peripheral blood, obtained on day 0 of AZD1222 vaccination. Receptors were obtained from an adult in good health.

The chain uses TRBV3-1 (or the pseudogene TRBV3-2) and TRBJ2-5, with TRBD2 matching 8 bases. The V gene's germline CDR1 is LGHDT and CDR2 YNNKEL (reference sequence). This CDR3 is built from 15 residues. Losses at the gene ends were 5 bases for V and 1 base for J; bases not matched to a gene: 6. CDR3 in amino acids: CASSLSSGVQETQYF. CDR3 sequence (DNA): TGTGCCAGCAGCTTGAGTAGCGGGGTCCAAGAGACCCAGTACTTC.

The J gene is TRBJ2-4, the V gene TRBV21-1; no check of the table's D call, TRBD1, against the DNA was made. TRBV21-1 corresponds to a pseudogene. The CDR3 contains 15 residues. Written as DNA, the CDR3 is TGTGCCAGCAGCCGCAGGATTAAAGCCAAAAACATTCAGTACTTC. It encodes CASSRRIKAKNIQYF.

The CDR3 protein is CASSSRQHTEAFF. The CDR3 region has the DNA TGTGCCAGCAGCTCAAGACAACACACTGAAGCTTTCTTT. The genes are TRBV7-3 and TRBJ1-1; no firm D call. CDR1 SGHTA and CDR2 FQGTGA come from the germline V gene. The V end lost 4 bases, the J end lost 3 bases, and 9 bases lay between the germline ends. The CDR3 spans 13 residues.

This chain joins TRBV2 and TRBJ2-5; 7 bases align to TRBD1. In germline, CDR1 is SNHLY, CDR2 FYNNEI. With V trimmed by 8 bases and J by 2 bases, 2 bases remained unmatched. The length of the CDR3 is 12 residues. The CDR3 nucleotides are TGTGCCAGCGGGACAGTTCAAGAGACCCAGTACTTC. Protein sequence: CASGTVQETQYF.

The chain joins TRBV10-3 to TRBJ2-7; a possible D gene is TRBD1 (6 bases). The CDR3 consists of 19 residues. V was pared by 0 bases and J by 0 bases, with 21 bases between. CDR1 is ENHRY and CDR2 is SYGVKD in the germline V gene. This CDR3 reads CAISESAGVLSGISYEQYF. CDR3 in DNA: TGTGCCATCAGTGAGTCAGCAGGGGTCCTTTCTGGGATCTCCTACGAGCAGTACTTC.

In its sample, this clone was seen a few times. J is TRBJ2-3 and V is TRBV6-1, with D perhaps TRBD2 (6 bases). Trimming pared 3 bases from V and 2 bases from J, leaving 9 bases between. CDR3 length equals 14 residues. Germline assignment: CDR1 MNHNS and CDR2 SASEGT. CDR3 sequence: CASSEGGVTDTQYF. CDR3 sequence (DNA): TGTGCCAGCAGTGAGGGGGGAGTCACAGATACGCAGTATTTT.

This sequence joins TRBV29-1 and TRBJ1-2, with 8 nucleotides matching TRBD1. The CDR3 loop spans 13 amino acids. V was pared by 4 bases and J by 4 bases, with 5 bases of the junction left unmatched. Germline loops: CDR1 SQVTM, CDR2 ANQGSEA. The CDR3, as DNA: TGCAGCGTTGGGACAGGGACGGGCTATGGCTACACCTTC. Its protein is CSVGTGTGYGYTF.

This clone was observed a single time. The chain couples TRBV7-2 to TRBJ2-5; 14 nucleotides align to TRBD2. This CDR3 has 14 residues. The trim removed 5 bases at V and 9 bases at J, leaving 5 bases unmatched. In germline, CDR1 is SGHTA, CDR2 FQGNSA. As DNA, the CDR3 is TGTGCCAGCAGCCAGGGACTAGCGGGGGATGCCCAGTACTTC. Its protein product is CASSQGLAGDAQYF.

The chain joins TRBV20-1 to TRBJ2-1; D is possibly TRBD1 or TRBD2 (5 bases each). The CDR3 consists of 12 residues. V dropped 6 bases and J dropped 8 bases, with 14 bases sitting between them. The germline V gene has CDR1 DFQATT and CDR2 SNEGSKA (reference sequence). CDR3: CSASKGRDEQFF. The CDR3 DNA sequence: TGCAGTGCAAGTAAGGGGAGAGATGAGCAGTTCTTC.

The genes are TRBV7-3 and TRBJ2-1; 8 bases match TRBD2. V lost 0 bases to trimming and J lost 10 bases; unmatched junction nucleotides: 8. This CDR3 is built from 15 residues. Per the germline V gene, CDR1 is SGHTA and CDR2 is FQGTGA. In DNA form, the CDR3 reads TGTGCCAGCAGCTTAACTGAGCGGGGGAGTCGGGAGCAGTTCTTC. Protein sequence: CASSLTERGSREQFF.